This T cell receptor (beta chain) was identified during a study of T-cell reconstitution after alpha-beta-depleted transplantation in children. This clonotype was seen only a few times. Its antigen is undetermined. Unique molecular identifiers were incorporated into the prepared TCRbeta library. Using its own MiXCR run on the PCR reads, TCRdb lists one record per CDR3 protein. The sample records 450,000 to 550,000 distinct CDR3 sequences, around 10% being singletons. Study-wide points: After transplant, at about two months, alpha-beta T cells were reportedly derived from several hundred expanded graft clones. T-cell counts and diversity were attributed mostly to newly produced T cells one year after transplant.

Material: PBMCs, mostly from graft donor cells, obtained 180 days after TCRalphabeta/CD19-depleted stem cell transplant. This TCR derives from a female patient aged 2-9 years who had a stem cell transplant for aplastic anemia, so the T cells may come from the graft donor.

As DNA, the CDR3 is TGCAGTGCGGGAGACAGGGTCAACTATGGCTACACCTTC. It is translated as CSAGDRVNYGYTF. The gene calls are TRBV20-1 and TRBJ1-2, with TRBD1 identical over 7 bases. The length of the CDR3 is 13 residues. CDR1 DFQATT and CDR2 SNEGSKA come from the germline V gene (reference sequence). The V and J ends lost 6 bases and 2 bases, in that order; junction bases with no gene match: 6.